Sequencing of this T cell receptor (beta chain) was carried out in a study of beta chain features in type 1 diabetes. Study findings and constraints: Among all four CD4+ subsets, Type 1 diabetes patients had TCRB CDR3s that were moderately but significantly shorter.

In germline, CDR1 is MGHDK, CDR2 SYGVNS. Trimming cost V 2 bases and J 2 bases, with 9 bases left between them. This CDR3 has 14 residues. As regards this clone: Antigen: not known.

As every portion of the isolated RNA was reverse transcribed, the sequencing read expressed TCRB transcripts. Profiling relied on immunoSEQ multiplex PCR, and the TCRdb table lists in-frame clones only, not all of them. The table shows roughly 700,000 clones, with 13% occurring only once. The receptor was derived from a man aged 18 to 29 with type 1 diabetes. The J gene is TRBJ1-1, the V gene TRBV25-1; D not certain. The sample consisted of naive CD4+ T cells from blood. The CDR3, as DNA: TGTGCCAGCAGTGAAGGGAGCTTAAACACTGAAGCTTTCTTT. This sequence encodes CASSEGSLNTEAFF.